This TCR beta chain was recovered during a study of PD-1 blockade in classical Hodgkin lymphoma. Regarding time point: newly diagnosed, previously untreated cHL patient sample. The CDR3 spans 12 residues. Germline V gene sequence: CDR1 LNHDA, CDR2 SQIVND (reference sequence). The table lists this clone with a few counts. Assay used: immunoSEQ multiplex PCR; TCRdb lists only in-frame clones, some missing. The sample has around 30,000 clones, 91% seen once. This TCR came from a human donor with classical Hodgkin lymphoma. The chain uses TRBV19 and TRBJ2-5, with 7 bases matching TRBD2. Sequences were obtained from peripheral blood mononuclear cells (PBMCs). DNA of the CDR3: TGTGCGACGCGGGGGTACCAAGAGACCCAGTACTTC. It yields the protein CATRGYQETQYF.